The rows below give T cell receptor beta chains drawn from one sample of a study of T cells in Graves' hyperthyroidism and ophthalmopathy. TCRdb analysed the multiplex PCR reads with MiXCR anew, one entry per CDR3 protein. Of about 200,000 distinct CDR3 sequences listed, roughly 17% were seen once; the top ten hold roughly 50%. The sample consisted of blood. Receptors were obtained from a woman aged 45-60 years with Graves' hyperthyroidism. Each CDR3 is given with its conserved first and last residue. The order of the fields is CDR3 protein, CDR3 DNA, D gene, J gene, clone size, V gene. The D gene is left open where the match is weak. Rows may omit the clone size; those that give it use once, few, many or a size class.

CSAGQTRSSTDTQYF	TGCAGTGCTGGACAGACTAGGTCTAGCACAGATACGCAGTATTTT	.	TRBJ2-3	many	TRBV20-1
CASSTGGGLSGANVLTF	TGTGCCAGCAGCACAGGCGGGGGACTCTCTGGGGCCAACGTCCTGACTTTC	TRBD2	TRBJ2-6	many	TRBV11-2
CASSWTSVNEQFF	TGTGCCAGCAGTTGGACTAGCGTTAATGAGCAGTTCTTC	TRBD2	TRBJ2-1	many	TRBV6-1
CASSLVTGGVTGELFF	TGTGCCAGCAGCTTGGTGACAGGAGGGGTCACCGGGGAGCTGTTTTTT	.	TRBJ2-2	many	TRBV5-6
CASNDSLMKVVFF	TGTGCCAGCAACGACAGCCTAATGAAAGTGGTGTTTTTT	.	TRBJ1-4	many	TRBV6-1
CASRATGTSGRAWSYNKQFF	TGTGCCAGCAGGGCCACCGGGACTAGCGGGAGGGCCTGGTCCTACAATAAGCAGTTCTTC	TRBD2	TRBJ2-1	.	TRBV27
CASRAGENTGELFF	TGTGCCAGCAGGGCAGGCGAGAACACCGGGGAGCTGTTTTTT	.	TRBJ2-2	many	TRBV28
CSARGTSGGSYNEQFF	TGCAGTGCTAGAGGGACTAGCGGGGGCTCCTACAATGAGCAGTTCTTC	TRBD2	TRBJ2-1	many	TRBV20-1
CASRQDRGRDEAFF	TGCGCCAGTAGACAAGACAGGGGGCGAGATGAAGCTTTCTTT	TRBD1	TRBJ1-1	many	TRBV5-1
CASEWKSPNYGYTF	TGTGCCAGTGAATGGAAGTCCCCCAACTATGGCTACACCTTC	.	TRBJ1-2	.	TRBV19
CASSPSGGRANYGYTF	TGTGCCAGCAGCCCGTCCGGGGGACGAGCTAACTATGGCTACACCTTC	.	TRBJ1-2	.	TRBV5-8
CASLLAGRYNEQFF	TGCGCCAGCCTACTAGCGGGAAGGTACAATGAGCAGTTCTTC	TRBD2	TRBJ2-1	.	TRBV5-1
CASSTSRERSYNEQFF	TGTGCCAGCAGCACATCCCGGGAGAGGTCCTACAATGAGCAGTTCTTC	.	TRBJ2-1	few	TRBV5-4